There are many counts of the clone carrying this T cell receptor (beta chain). The sample originates from a study of CDR3 diversity in severe acne. MiXCR, applied by TCRdb to the PCR reads, yields one record per CDR3 protein. The profile shows 100,000 or so distinct CDR3 sequences, around 53% of them singletons. With V trimmed by 0 bases and J by 6 bases, 2 bases remained unmatched. CDR3 length equals 14 residues. Germline V lookup: CDR1 SGDLS, CDR2 YYNGEE. The rearrangement uses TRBV9 and TRBJ2-3; 9 bases map to TRBD1. Sequenced input: blood. The sequence was obtained from a male donor with acne. In DNA form, the CDR3 reads TGTGCCAGCAGCGTAGGGGACAGGGCCGATACGCAGTATTTT. Translation: CASSVGDRADTQYF.